What follows describes a single T cell receptor beta chain. Its binding antigen is unknown. This may stem from a read error, because a much larger clone lies one nucleotide away. Each patient had bone marrow sampled at the time of active disease. Ficoll-Hypaque density gradient centrifugation was used to isolate the bone marrow mononuclear cells. To remove myeloma plasma cells, the cells were labeled with CD138 magnetic microbeads on a MACS separator, and CD138-negative cells were then collected by negative selection. The purity of the isolated cells was checked by flow cytometry with CD138 antibodies on an Attune NxT. Total RNA was extracted using TRIzol reagent and was quantified on a NanoDrop spectrophotometer. Paired RNA-seq and IR-seq were performed on each patient's CD138-negative bone marrow sample. CDR3 length: 14 amino acids, cysteine to phenylalanine. Only the CDR3 portion is preserved as DNA: 42 bases, with reading frame beginning at the first base. Looking up the germline V gene yields CDR1 MDHEN and CDR2 SYDVKM.

The data were taken from a study of read filtering for tumor transcriptome and immune sequencing (dated by TCRdb to the early 2020s). In terms of the full investigation: The cohort had about 17 male and 14 female patients with a mean age of about 71 years, ranging from roughly 45 to 80. By revised international staging, 8 or 9 patients were R-ISS I, some 17 were R-ISS II and 7 were R-ISS III. After DNase treatment, whole-transcriptome libraries were prepared using the TruSeq RNA Access Library Prep Kit. Per sample, about 4.05 to 11 million TCR-region mapped reads were obtained with IR-seq, compared with only about 80 to 1,300 with RNA-seq. The study compared TCR repertoires from targeted immune repertoire sequencing and bulk whole-transcriptome sequencing run on the same bone marrow samples. One of the main goals was to work out a read-filtering strategy for immune repertoire data, in particular whether clonotypes backed by only a single read should be removed. The research as a whole found: In IR-seq, single-read clonotypes were 80% to 90% of clonotypes but approximately 4% of total reads; in RNA-seq they were roughly 77% of clonotypes and 44.6% of reads. The sorted CD138-negative fraction was composed of a mixed bone marrow immune population rather than of purified T cells. The correlation between IR-seq and RNA-seq shared clonotype proportions rose when single-read clonotypes were removed. Compared with RNA-seq, IR-seq captured clonotypes at much greater depth and more reliably, and a smaller IR-seq throughput was enough to identify most of the shared clonotypes.

TCR libraries were built from about 420 ng RNA with the Immunoverse kit, using molecular barcoded adaptors covering alpha/delta and beta/gamma chains. TCR library preparation was performed with the same RNA that was used for transcriptome sequencing. Sequencing of the TCR libraries was done on an Illumina HiSeq 4000 with 2 x 150 cycles. On the authors' methods: TCR reads were aligned to human V, D, J and C references and assembled into CDR3 clonotypes with MiXCR, including quality filtering and error correction. Clonotype counts and gene usage diversity were analyzed with the tcR package in R. Raw mapping reads were checked after the RNA-seq reads had been mapped by STAR aligner version 2.5.3a onto the human GRCh37 genome. To test how sequencing depth affects detected clonotypes, IR-seq fastq files were randomly downsampled with Seqtk 1.3. The public reads were reprocessed in TCRdb via fastp at Q25 and MiXCR, keeping in-frame beta chains. One record per CDR3 amino acid sequence lists the most common genes and DNA. V and J calls and clone size were set by TCRdb, not the authors. The sample table contains fewer than 150,000 distinct CDR3 sequences; only one count was recorded for over 10% of them. The top ten constitute 11% of the sample.

The chain is made from TRBV28 and TRBJ1-1; a tentative D match to TRBD1 spans 5 bases. Input material: a population of CD138-negative cells sorted from bone marrow. The cell subset or site label, read with the paper, signifies: bone marrow mononuclear cells depleted of CD138+ plasma/myeloma cells by negative magnetic selection. This TCR came from a donor at least 40 years old with multiple myeloma. The DNA sequence is given as TGTGCCAGCAGGTTTGGGGGAACCAACACTGAAGCTTCCTTT. It translates as CASRFGGTNTEASF.